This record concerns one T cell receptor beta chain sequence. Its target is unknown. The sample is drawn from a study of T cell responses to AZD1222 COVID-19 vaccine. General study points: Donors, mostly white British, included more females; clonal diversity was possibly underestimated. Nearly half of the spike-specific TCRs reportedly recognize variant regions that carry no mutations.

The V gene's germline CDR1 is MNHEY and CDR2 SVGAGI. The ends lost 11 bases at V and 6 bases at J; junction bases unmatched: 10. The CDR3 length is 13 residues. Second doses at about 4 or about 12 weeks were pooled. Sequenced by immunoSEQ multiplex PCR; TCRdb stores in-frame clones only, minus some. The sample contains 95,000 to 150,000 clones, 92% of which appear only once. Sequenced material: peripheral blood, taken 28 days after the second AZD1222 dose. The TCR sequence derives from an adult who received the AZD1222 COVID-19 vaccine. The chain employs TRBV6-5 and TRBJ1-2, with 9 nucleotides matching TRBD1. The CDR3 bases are TGTGCCGCTAGGGACAGGGCGCTGAATGGCTACACCTTC. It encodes CAARDRALNGYTF.